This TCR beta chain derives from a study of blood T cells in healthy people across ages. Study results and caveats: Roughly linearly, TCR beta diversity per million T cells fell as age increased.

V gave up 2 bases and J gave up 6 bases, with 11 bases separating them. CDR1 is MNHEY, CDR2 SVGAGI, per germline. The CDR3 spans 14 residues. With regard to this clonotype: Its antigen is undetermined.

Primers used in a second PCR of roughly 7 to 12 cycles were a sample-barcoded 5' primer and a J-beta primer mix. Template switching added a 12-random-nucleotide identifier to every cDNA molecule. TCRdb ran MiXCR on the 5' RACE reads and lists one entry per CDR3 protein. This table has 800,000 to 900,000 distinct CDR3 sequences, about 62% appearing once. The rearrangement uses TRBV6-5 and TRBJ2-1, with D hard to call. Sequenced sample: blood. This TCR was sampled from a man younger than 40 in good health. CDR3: CASSYMFGANEQFF. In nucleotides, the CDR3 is TGTGCCAGCAGTTACATGTTCGGCGCCAATGAGCAGTTCTTC.